This TCR beta chain was identified in a study of T cell repertoires in cytomegalovirus infection. Overall study context: Alongside well-studied HLA-B-restricted CMV epitopes, recently identified HLA-C-restricted CMV epitopes were also used. TCR beta signatures that were public indicated CMV infection and matching HLA type.

General observations from the study: In two of eight donors, the top clonotype was HLA-C-restricted CMV-specific.

In regard to this clonotype: Its antigen is as yet unknown.

A single record per CDR3 protein comes from TCRdb applying MiXCR to the reads. The table includes about 700,000 distinct CDR3 sequences, roughly a third detected once. Trimming took 3 bases from V and 3 from J; bases not matched to a gene: 11. Germline CDR1 SGHTA, CDR2 FQGNSA. The CDR3 has 17 residues. The TCR originated in a human donor in good health (CMV status not recorded). Some clones in this sample may be carry-over from other donors' samples. The starting material was cultured PBMCs, obtained from culture after CMV antigen stimulation. The rearrangement links TRBV7-2 to TRBJ2-3, with 8 bases aligning to TRBD2. As DNA, the CDR3 is TGTGCCAGCAGCTTCAGGTCGGGGGGGGGGAGGACAGATACGCAGTATTTT. It encodes CASSFRSGGGRTDTQYF.